This T cell receptor beta chain originates from a study of blood T cell repertoires in COVID-19. About the research overall: Researchers got acute and convalescent COVID-19 samples from the United States, Italy and Spain.

The V gene's germline CDR1 is KGHSH and CDR2 LQKENI. Trimming took 8 bases from V and 2 from J; bases not matched to a gene: 14. This CDR3 spans 16 amino acids. Sequenced by immunoSEQ multiplex PCR; TCRdb stores in-frame clones only, minus some. The sample shows approximately 100,000 clones, approximately 81% of them seen only once. Input material: peripheral blood. The sequence derives from a human donor in a cohort sampled during active COVID-19. This chain connects TRBV18 to TRBJ1-2, with 7 bases matching TRBD1. CDR3 bases: TGTGCCAGCACGGGTCCGGTGGACAGGAGGAACTATGGCTACACCTTC. Translation gives CASTGPVDRRNYGYTF.